This T cell receptor (beta chain) was sequenced for a study of T cells in Graves' hyperthyroidism and ophthalmopathy. Amplified TCR beta CDR3 regions came from RNA transcripts. HTBI primers drove first-round RT-PCR of the TCR CDR3. TCRdb used MiXCR to reprocess the multiplex PCR reads, holding one entry per CDR3 protein. The data show fewer than 700,000 distinct CDR3 sequences, 15% to 20% seen once. This clonotype has only a few counts. The sequenced sample was blood. This sequence originates from a woman aged 30 to 39 with Graves' hyperthyroidism.

This chain's CDR3 is CATSDSLAGTYNEQFF. The CDR3 DNA reads TGTGCCACCAGTGACTCCTTAGCTGGGACCTACAATGAGCAGTTCTTC. This chain joins TRBV24-1 and TRBJ2-1; D unresolved. The length of the CDR3 is 16 residues. Germline CDR1 and CDR2: KGHDR and SFDVKD. Deletions cut 4 bases from V and 2 bases from J, with 14 bases between.